Following are 4 T cell receptor beta chains from one sample sequenced in a study of T cells after yellow fever vaccination (dated by TCRdb to the late 2010s). The treatment or condition label for this specimen denotes: live attenuated yellow fever vaccine strain. Receptor amplification or capture employed 5' RACE. Sequenced using an Illumina NovaSeq 6000. TCRdb took the public reads, trimmed them with fastp at Q25, ran MiXCR for clone calling and kept in-frame beta chains. A single entry per CDR3 protein holds the most common genes and DNA from its merged rows. Across this sample there are some 350,000 distinct CDR3 sequences, with roughly 4% seen only once. Approximately 24% of the sample goes to the ten largest clones. The source was PBMCs, collected 5 days after the yellow fever booster vaccination. The origin of the receptors is a man between 18 and 35 years old who received the YFV17D yellow fever vaccine.

This clonotype was recorded a few times. The genes are TRBV7-2 and TRBJ2-7, with 8 bases lining up with TRBD1. The CDR3 length is 15 residues. V shed 4 bases and J 4 bases; nucleotides not matched to a gene: 9. From germline, CDR1 is SGHTA and CDR2 FQGNSA. The CDR3 region is CASSSQGTGLYEQYV. In nucleotides, the CDR3 is TGTGCCAGCAGCTCGCAGGGGACAGGACTTTACGAGCAGTACGTC.

This clonotype was seen at least ten times. The chain employs TRBV5-1 and TRBJ2-1; the match to TRBD2 covers 15 bases. Germline trimming cut 4 bases from V and 6 bases from J; bases unmatched to any gene: 14. The CDR3 consists of 19 residues. Germline CDR1 reads SGHRS; CDR2 reads YFSETQ. This CDR3 is CASSRRWYEGLAGGNEQFF. CDR3 nucleotides: TGCGCCAGCAGCCGCCGGTGGTACGAGGGACTAGCGGGGGGCAATGAGCAGTTCTTC.

The table lists this clonotype with many counts. The chain has TRBV20-1 and TRBJ1-2; D remains unclear. Germline assignment: CDR1 DFQATT and CDR2 SNEGSKA (reference sequence). The ends were cut back, 3 bases at V and 3 bases at J, with 11 bases in the middle. This CDR3 is 13 amino acids long. This chain's CDR3 is CSASPTADYGYTF. CDR3 in DNA: TGCAGTGCTAGCCCCACAGCTGACTATGGCTACACCTTC.

The table lists this clonotype with many counts. This chain links TRBV20-1 with TRBJ1-1; the D is unclear. Germline-derived CDR1 and CDR2 are DFQATT and SNEGSKA (reference sequence). CDR3 length equals 14 residues. Trimming pared 0 bases from V and 2 bases from J, leaving 10 bases between. The CDR3 loop reads CSARDPGTNTEAFF. As DNA, the CDR3 is TGCAGTGCTAGAGATCCGGGAACAAACACTGAAGCTTTCTTT.